Listed below are T cell receptor beta chains from one sample, sequenced in a study of technical replicates of blood from a few donors. Assay used: immunoSEQ multiplex PCR; TCRdb lists only in-frame clones, some missing. The table records around 62,000 clones, 95% to 98% of them present only once. The sample comprised T cells isolated from PBMCs. The receptors here all came from a human donor in good health. Each CDR3 is given with its conserved first and last residue. The D gene is left open where the match is weak. Size is stated for part of the rows, as once, few or many counts, or as a class when the clone is expanded.

J: TRBJ2-1
size: few
V: TRBV29-1
length: 14
D: TRBD2
CDR3: CSGVSGRGGPEQFF
DNA: TGCAGCGGTGTAAGCGGGAGGGGTGGGCCTGAGCAGTTCTTC

J: TRBJ2-1
size: -
V: TRBV5-4
length: 16
D: TRBD2
CDR3: CASNPGTSGRSHEQFF
DNA: TGTGCCAGCAACCCCGGGACTAGCGGGAGGAGCCATGAGCAGTTCTTC

J: TRBJ2-7
size: -
V: TRBV11-2
length: 13
D: -
CDR3: CASSFDSRYEQYF
DNA: TGTGCCAGCAGCTTTGACTCACGGTACGAGCAGTACTTC

J: TRBJ2-3
size: -
V: TRBV2
length: 13
D: TRBD2
CDR3: CASGRGDGDTQYF
DNA: TGTGCCAGCGGCCGGGGGGACGGGGATACGCAGTATTTT

J: TRBJ1-2
size: -
V: TRBV6-5
length: 13
D: -
CDR3: CASSLDSNYGYTF
DNA: TGTGCCAGCAGCCTCGACAGCAACTATGGCTACACCTTC

J: TRBJ1-2
size: once
V: TRBV7-3
length: 13
D: -
CDR3: CASSPGKSYGYTF
DNA: TGTGCCAGCAGCCCAGGGAAATCGTATGGCTACACCTTC

J: TRBJ2-1
size: -
V: TRBV10-3
length: 15
D: TRBD1
CDR3: CAISEATGQYNEQFF
DNA: TGTGCCATCAGTGAAGCAACGGGACAGTACAATGAGCAGTTCTTC

J: TRBJ2-1
size: -
V: TRBV18
length: 19
D: TRBD2
CDR3: CASSPGGLMGSPKLDEQFF
DNA: TGTGCCAGCTCACCGGGAGGGTTAATGGGTTCCCCCAAACTCGATGAGCAGTTCTTC

J: TRBJ1-2
size: -
V: TRBV7-2
length: 14
D: TRBD1
CDR3: CASSEWDRGYGYTF
DNA: TGTGCCAGCAGCGAGTGGGACAGGGGCTATGGCTACACCTTC

J: TRBJ2-7
size: -
V: TRBV27
length: 13
D: -
CDR3: CASSLGGSYEQYF
DNA: TGTGCCAGCAGTTTAGGAGGGTCCTACGAGCAGTACTTC

J: TRBJ1-1
size: once
V: TRBV12-5
length: 15
D: -
CDR3: CASGLSRGEDTEAFF
DNA: TGTGCTAGTGGTTTGTCCCGGGGTGAGGACACTGAAGCTTTCTTT

J: TRBJ2-2
size: -
V: TRBV27
length: 13
D: TRBD2
CDR3: CASSFSGVGELFF
DNA: TGTGCCAGCAGTTTTAGCGGGGTAGGGGAGCTGTTTTTT

J: TRBJ2-5
size: -
V: TRBV29-1
length: 13
D: -
CDR3: CSVRTTRGETQYF
DNA: TGCAGCGTGCGGACTACCCGGGGAGAGACCCAGTACTTC

J: TRBJ1-1
size: -
V: TRBV5-1
length: 19
D: TRBD1
CDR3: CASSLAPGTGGSLNTEAFF
DNA: TGCGCCAGCAGCTTGGCGCCCGGGACAGGGGGCTCCCTGAACACTGAAGCTTTCTTT

J: TRBJ2-3
size: -
V: TRBV29-1
length: 14
D: -
CDR3: CSVVPRDLTDTQYF
DNA: TGCAGCGTTGTCCCCAGGGATCTCACAGATACGCAGTATTTT

J: TRBJ2-3
size: -
V: TRBV5-1
length: 15
D: TRBD1
CDR3: CASSPPGQVTDTQYF
DNA: TGCGCCAGCAGCCCCCCGGGACAGGTCACAGATACGCAGTATTTT

J: TRBJ1-1
size: few
V: TRBV2
length: 13
D: TRBD1
CDR3: CASSETGGRIAFF
DNA: TGTGCCAGCAGCGAGACAGGGGGTAGGATAGCTTTCTTT

J: TRBJ2-2
size: -
V: TRBV13
length: 15
D: -
CDR3: CASSGMGQNTGELFF
DNA: TGTGCCAGCAGCGGAATGGGGCAGAACACCGGGGAGCTGTTTTTT

J: TRBJ1-1
size: -
V: TRBV19
length: 14
D: TRBD1
CDR3: CASKGAEGGTEAFF
DNA: TGTGCCAGTAAGGGGGCAGAGGGCGGTACTGAAGCTTTCTTT

J: TRBJ1-2
size: -
V: TRBV28
length: 12
D: -
CDR3: CASRFTNYGYTF
DNA: TGTGCCAGCAGATTCACAAACTATGGCTACACCTTC

J: TRBJ2-3
size: -
V: TRBV9
length: 15
D: TRBD1
CDR3: CASSVSGGNTDTQYF
DNA: TGTGCCAGCAGCGTATCAGGGGGTAACACAGATACGCAGTATTTT

J: TRBJ1-4
size: -
V: TRBV28
length: 16
D: -
CDR3: CASSFPLGPANEKLFF
DNA: TGTGCCAGCAGTTTCCCGCTGGGGCCAGCTAATGAAAAACTGTTTTTT

J: TRBJ2-5
size: -
V: TRBV5-5
length: 14
D: -
CDR3: CASTRPGDQETQYF
DNA: TGTGCCAGCACCCGCCCCGGGGACCAAGAGACCCAGTACTTC

J: TRBJ2-5
size: -
V: TRBV12-5
length: 13
D: -
CDR3: CASGWTAQETQYF
DNA: TGTGCTAGTGGTTGGACTGCCCAAGAGACCCAGTACTTC

J: TRBJ2-1
size: -
V: TRBV29-1
length: 14
D: TRBD2
CDR3: CSVLSGGAFDEQFF
DNA: TGCAGCGTTTTGAGCGGGGGGGCCTTCGATGAGCAGTTCTTC

J: TRBJ1-2
size: once
V: TRBV9
length: 16
D: TRBD1
CDR3: CASSVGQGAIGDGYTF
DNA: TGTGCCAGCAGCGTTGGGCAGGGGGCGATTGGCGATGGCTACACCTTC

J: TRBJ2-3
size: -
V: TRBV13
length: 12
D: -
CDR3: CASSSGADTQYF
DNA: TGTGCCAGCAGCTCAGGCGCAGATACGCAGTATTTT

J: TRBJ2-7
size: -
V: TRBV4-2
length: 16
D: TRBD2
CDR3: CASSQVAGADHYEQYF
DNA: TGTGCCAGCAGCCAGGTAGCGGGGGCCGATCACTACGAGCAGTACTTC

J: TRBJ2-1
size: -
V: TRBV6-1
length: 15
D: -
CDR3: CASTHTTISYNEQFF
DNA: TGTGCCAGCACCCATACAACAATTTCCTACAATGAGCAGTTCTTC

J: TRBJ1-2
size: -
V: TRBV27
length: 14
D: TRBD1
CDR3: CASSLQGASYGYTF
DNA: TGTGCCAGCAGTTTACAGGGGGCTAGTTATGGCTACACCTTC

J: TRBJ1-3
size: -
V: TRBV2
length: 12
D: -
CDR3: CASGAPGNTIYF
DNA: TGTGCCAGCGGGGCACCGGGAAACACCATATATTTT

J: TRBJ2-2
size: -
V: TRBV19
length: 13
D: -
CDR3: CASSIQGLGELFF
DNA: TGTGCCAGTAGTATACAGGGTTTAGGGGAGCTGTTTTTT

J: TRBJ1-1
size: -
V: TRBV19
length: 14
D: -
CDR3: CASSKYRDVTEAFF
DNA: TGTGCCAGTAGTAAGTACAGGGACGTAACTGAAGCTTTCTTT

J: TRBJ1-1
size: -
V: TRBV10-3
length: 13
D: -
CDR3: CAIRKEGGFEAFF
DNA: TGTGCCATCCGCAAGGAAGGAGGGTTTGAAGCTTTCTTT

J: TRBJ2-7
size: -
V: TRBV29-1
length: 14
D: -
CDR3: CSVELGEVSHEQYF
DNA: TGCAGCGTTGAACTGGGAGAGGTGTCCCACGAGCAGTACTTC

J: TRBJ2-7
size: -
V: TRBV27
length: 13
D: -
CDR3: CASSALTGLEQYF
DNA: TGTGCCAGCAGTGCCTTAACAGGGCTCGAGCAGTACTTC

J: TRBJ2-2
size: -
V: TRBV11-3
length: 16
D: -
CDR3: CAGTQGRTGNTGELFF
DNA: TGTGCCGGGACTCAGGGGCGGACAGGGAACACCGGGGAGCTGTTTTTT

J: TRBJ2-3
size: -
V: TRBV9
length: 16
D: -
CDR3: CASSVDPGLRSDTQYF
DNA: TGTGCCAGCAGCGTGGACCCGGGACTCCGGAGCGATACGCAGTATTTT

J: TRBJ1-4
size: -
V: TRBV6-4
length: 15
D: TRBD1
CDR3: CASTRQGAVNEKLFF
DNA: TGTGCCAGCACCCGACAGGGGGCCGTGAATGAAAAACTGTTTTTT

J: TRBJ1-5
size: -
V: TRBV6-1
length: 15
D: -
CDR3: CASETRPYSNQPQHF
DNA: TGTGCCAGCGAGACTAGGCCTTATAGCAATCAGCCCCAGCATTTT

J: TRBJ2-1
size: -
V: TRBV5-1
length: 17
D: TRBD2
CDR3: CASSLVGTSGLYNEQFF
DNA: TGCGCCAGCAGCTTGGTGGGGACTAGCGGGCTCTACAATGAGCAGTTCTTC